In this sample, the clone carrying this T cell receptor beta chain turned up once. This entry belongs to a study of OX40 agonist ivuxolimab in advanced cancers. Assay: immunoSEQ multiplex PCR; the TCRdb copy retains only in-frame clones and omits some. The sample holds 100,000 to 130,000 clones, 91% seen once. Material: CD4+ or CD8+ T cells sorted from blood, obtained in a trial of the OX40 agonist ivuxolimab. The receptor was isolated from an adult with an advanced solid tumor such as melanoma, head and neck, liver or kidney cancer.

The CDR3 region is CASSQMRGIEQAFF. CDR3 bases: TGTGCCAGCAGCCAAATGCGGGGAATCGAGCAAGCTTTCTTT. The chain recombines TRBV14 with TRBJ1-1, with D uncertain. Trimming left V 2 bases short and J 9 bases short, with 16 bases between. CDR3 length: 14 residues. Germline V gene sequence: CDR1 SGHDN, CDR2 FVKESK.